A selection of T cell receptor beta chains follows, all from one sample in a study of control samples from healthy donors and cancer patients. Sequencing used immunoSEQ multiplex PCR; TCRdb keeps in-frame clones, though not all of them. The table lists approximately 150,000 clones, approximately 92% of them singletons. Sequenced: blood. Receptors originate from a man aged 30-40 years in good health. Each CDR3 is given with its conserved first and last residue. Clone size appears in some rows only: once, few, many, or a class for an expanded clone.

TRBV5-1,.,TRBJ1-2,CASSLQADYGYTF
TRBV18,.,TRBJ2-2,CASSPRNTGELFF
TRBV19,.,TRBJ2-3,CASSPPPGLADDTQYF
TRBV24-1,.,TRBJ2-1,CATSAWTSGGLDEQFF
TRBV6-7,.,TRBJ1-6,CASSTGTEYSPLHF
TRBV12-3/TRBV12-4,.,TRBJ2-7,CASSPGQYEQYF
TRBV24-1,.,TRBJ2-6,CATSAGGVGANVLTF
TRBV2,.,TRBJ1-2,CASIYRDRGDYGYTF
TRBV5-1,.,TRBJ1-6,CASSLVRGADSPLHF
TRBV2,.,TRBJ2-7,CASSVGSHEQYF
TRBV2,.,TRBJ1-4,CASSENRGNEKLFF
TRBV19,.,TRBJ1-3,CASRETGGGNTIYF
TRBV4-1,.,TRBJ1-1,CASSQWGVSTEAFF
TRBV25-1,.,TRBJ2-1,CASSESGGGLDEQFF
TRBV19,once,TRBJ1-5,CASTVGRSNQPQHF
TRBV19,.,TRBJ1-1,CASSIHTEAFF
TRBV15,.,TRBJ1-2,CATSSRLYGYTF
TRBV6-1,.,TRBJ1-1,CASSEAFFRRMNTEAFF
TRBV28,once,TRBJ1-5,CASRGTLYSNQPQHF
TRBV6-5,.,TRBJ1-3,CASSYLGSPSGNTIYF
TRBV6-6,.,TRBJ2-5,CASSVIGFQETQYF
TRBV7-8,once,TRBJ1-1,CASSPGGTEAFF
TRBV19,.,TRBJ2-3,CASSRPSGGGGDTQYF
TRBV19,.,TRBJ2-1,CASSPSGAVYNEQFF